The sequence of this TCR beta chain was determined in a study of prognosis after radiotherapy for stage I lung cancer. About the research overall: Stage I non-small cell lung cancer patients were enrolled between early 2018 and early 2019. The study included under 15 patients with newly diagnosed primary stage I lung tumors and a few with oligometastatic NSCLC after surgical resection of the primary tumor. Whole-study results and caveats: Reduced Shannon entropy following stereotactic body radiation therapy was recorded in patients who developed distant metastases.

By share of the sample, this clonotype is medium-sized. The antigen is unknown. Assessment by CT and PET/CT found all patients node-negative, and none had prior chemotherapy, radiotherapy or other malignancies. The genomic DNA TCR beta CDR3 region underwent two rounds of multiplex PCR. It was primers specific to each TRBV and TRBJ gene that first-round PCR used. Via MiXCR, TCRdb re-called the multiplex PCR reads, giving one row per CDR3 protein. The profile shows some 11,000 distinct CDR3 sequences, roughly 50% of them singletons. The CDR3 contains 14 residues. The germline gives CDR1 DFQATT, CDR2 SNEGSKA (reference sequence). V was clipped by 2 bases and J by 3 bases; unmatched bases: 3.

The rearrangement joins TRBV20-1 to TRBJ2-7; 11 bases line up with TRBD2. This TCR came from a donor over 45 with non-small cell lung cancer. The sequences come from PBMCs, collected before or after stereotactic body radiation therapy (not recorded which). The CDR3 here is CSARTSGRIYEQYF. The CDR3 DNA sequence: TGCAGTGCTAGAACTAGCGGGAGAATCTACGAGCAGTACTTC.